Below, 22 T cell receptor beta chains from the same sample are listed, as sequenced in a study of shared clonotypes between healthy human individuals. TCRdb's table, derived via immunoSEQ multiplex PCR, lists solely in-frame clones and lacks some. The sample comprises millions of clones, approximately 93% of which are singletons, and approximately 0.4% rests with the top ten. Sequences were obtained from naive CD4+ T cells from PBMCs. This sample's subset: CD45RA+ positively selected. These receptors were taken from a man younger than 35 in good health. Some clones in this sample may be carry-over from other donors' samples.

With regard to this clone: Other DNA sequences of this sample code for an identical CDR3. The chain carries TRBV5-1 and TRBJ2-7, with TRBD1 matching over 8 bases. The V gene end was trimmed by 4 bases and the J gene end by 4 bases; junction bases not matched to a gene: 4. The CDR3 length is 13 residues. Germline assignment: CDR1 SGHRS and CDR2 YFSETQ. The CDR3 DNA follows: TGCGCCAGCAGCCAGACAGGGGCGTACGAGCAGTACTTC. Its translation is CASSQTGAYEQYF.

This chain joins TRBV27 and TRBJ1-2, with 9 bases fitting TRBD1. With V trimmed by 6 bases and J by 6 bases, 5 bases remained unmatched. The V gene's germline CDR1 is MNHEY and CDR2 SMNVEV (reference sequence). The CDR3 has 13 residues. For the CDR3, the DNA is TGTGCCAGCAGGCGGACAGGGGTGGATGGCTACACCTTC. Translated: CASRRTGVDGYTF.

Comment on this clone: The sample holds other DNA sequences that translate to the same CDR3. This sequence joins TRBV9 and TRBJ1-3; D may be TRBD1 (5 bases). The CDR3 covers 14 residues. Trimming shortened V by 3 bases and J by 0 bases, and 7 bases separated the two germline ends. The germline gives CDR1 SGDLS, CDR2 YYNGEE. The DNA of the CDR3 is TGTGCCAGCAGCGCGGGGGTCTCTGGAAACACCATATATTTT. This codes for CASSAGVSGNTIYF.

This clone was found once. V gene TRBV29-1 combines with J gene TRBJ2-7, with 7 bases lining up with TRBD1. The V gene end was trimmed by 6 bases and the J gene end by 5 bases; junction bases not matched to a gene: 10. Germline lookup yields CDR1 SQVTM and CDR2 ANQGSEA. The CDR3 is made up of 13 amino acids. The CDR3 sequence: CSVLYRGSNEQYF. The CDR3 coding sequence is TGCAGCGTGTTATACAGGGGCTCAAACGAGCAGTACTTC.

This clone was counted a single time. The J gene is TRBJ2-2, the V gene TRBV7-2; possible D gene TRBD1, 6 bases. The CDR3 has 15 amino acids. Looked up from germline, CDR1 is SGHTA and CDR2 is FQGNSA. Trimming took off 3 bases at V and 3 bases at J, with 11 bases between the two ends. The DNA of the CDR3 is TGTGCCAGCAGCTTTCACAGGGTGGACACCGGGGAGCTGTTTTTT. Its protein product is CASSFHRVDTGELFF. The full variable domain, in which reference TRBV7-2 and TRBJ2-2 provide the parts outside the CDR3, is GAGVSQSPSNKVTEKGKDVELRCDPISGHTALYWYRQSLGQGLEFLIYFQGNSAPDKSGLPSDRFSAERTGGSVSTLTIQRTQQEDSAVYLCASSFHRVDTGELFFGEGSRLTVL.

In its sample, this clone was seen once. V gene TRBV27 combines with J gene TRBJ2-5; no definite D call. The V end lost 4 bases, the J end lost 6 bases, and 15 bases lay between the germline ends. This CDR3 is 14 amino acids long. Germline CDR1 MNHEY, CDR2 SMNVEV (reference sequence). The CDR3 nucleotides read TGTGCCAGCAGTTCCACCTTCTTAACGAAGACCCAGTACTTC. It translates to CASSSTFLTKTQYF.

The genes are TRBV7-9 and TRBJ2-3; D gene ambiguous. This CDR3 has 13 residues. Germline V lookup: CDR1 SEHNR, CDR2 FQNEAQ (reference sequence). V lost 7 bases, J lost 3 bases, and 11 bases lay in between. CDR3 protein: CASTLTQTDTQYF. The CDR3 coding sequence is TGTGCCAGCACCCTTACCCAGACAGATACGCAGTATTTT.

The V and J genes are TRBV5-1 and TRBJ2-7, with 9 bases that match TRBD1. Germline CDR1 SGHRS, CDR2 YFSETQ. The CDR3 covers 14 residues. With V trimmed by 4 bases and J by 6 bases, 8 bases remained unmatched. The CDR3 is CASSPLQGAGEQYF. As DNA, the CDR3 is TGCGCCAGCAGCCCGCTACAGGGGGCGGGCGAGCAGTACTTC.

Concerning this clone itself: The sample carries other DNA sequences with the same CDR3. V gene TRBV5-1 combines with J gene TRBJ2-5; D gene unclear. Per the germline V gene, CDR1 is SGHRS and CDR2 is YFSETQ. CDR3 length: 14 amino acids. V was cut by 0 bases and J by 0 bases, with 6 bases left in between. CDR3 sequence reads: CASSLASNQETQYF. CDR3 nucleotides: TGCGCCAGCAGCTTGGCGTCTAACCAAGAGACCCAGTACTTC. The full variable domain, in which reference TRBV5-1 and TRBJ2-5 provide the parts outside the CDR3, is KAGVTQTPRYLIKTRGQQVTLSCSPISGHRSVSWYQQTPGQGLQFLFEYFSETQRNKGNFPGRFSGRQFSNSRSEMNVSTLELGDSALYLCASSLASNQETQYFGPGTRLLVL.

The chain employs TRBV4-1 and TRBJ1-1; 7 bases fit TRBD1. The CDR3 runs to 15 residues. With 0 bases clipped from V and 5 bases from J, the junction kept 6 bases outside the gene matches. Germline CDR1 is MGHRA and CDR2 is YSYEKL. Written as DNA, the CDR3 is TGCGCCAGCAGCCAAGAAGGAGGGGGCGTTACTGAAGCTTTCTTT. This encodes CASSQEGGGVTEAFF.

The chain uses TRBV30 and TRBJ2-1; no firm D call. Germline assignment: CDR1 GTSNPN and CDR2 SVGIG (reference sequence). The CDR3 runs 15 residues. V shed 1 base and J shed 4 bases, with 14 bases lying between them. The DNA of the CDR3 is TGTGCCTGGAGTGGGTGGGAACGGTCTTACAATGAGCAGTTCTTC. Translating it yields CAWSGWERSYNEQFF. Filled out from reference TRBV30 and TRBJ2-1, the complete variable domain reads SQTIHQWPATLVQPVGSPLSLECTVEGTSNPNLYWYRQAAGRGLQLLFYSVGIGQISSEVPQNLSASRPQDRQFILSSKKLLLSDSGFYLCAWSGWERSYNEQFFGPGTRLTVL.

The DNA of the CDR3 is TGTGCCAGCAGCCCTTGGGGGCGCCCTCAGGGGCAGTACTTC. Translation gives CASSPWGRPQGQYF. The chain joins TRBV27 to TRBJ2-5; a possible D gene is TRBD1 (6 bases). The germline CDR1 and CDR2 sequences are MNHEY and SMNVEV (reference sequence). V shed 6 bases and J shed 11 bases, with 22 bases lying between them. This CDR3 has 14 amino acids.

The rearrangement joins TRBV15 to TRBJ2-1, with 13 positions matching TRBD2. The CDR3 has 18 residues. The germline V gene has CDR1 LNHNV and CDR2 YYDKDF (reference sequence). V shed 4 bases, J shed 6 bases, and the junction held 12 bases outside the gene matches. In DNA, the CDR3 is TGTGCCACCAGCACCGGGACAGGGGGACTAGCGGGATTCAATGAGCAGTTCTTC. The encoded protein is CATSTGTGGLAGFNEQFF.

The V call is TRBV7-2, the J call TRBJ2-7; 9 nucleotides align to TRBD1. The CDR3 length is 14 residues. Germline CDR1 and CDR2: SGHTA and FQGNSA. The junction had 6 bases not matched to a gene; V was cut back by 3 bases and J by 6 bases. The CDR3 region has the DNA TGTGCCAGCAGCTTGGGACAGGGAGGTCGCGAGCAGTACTTC. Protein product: CASSLGQGGREQYF. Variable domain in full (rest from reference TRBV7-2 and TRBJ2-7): GAGVSQSPSNKVTEKGKDVELRCDPISGHTALYWYRQSLGQGLEFLIYFQGNSAPDKSGLPSDRFSAERTGGSVSTLTIQRTQQEDSAVYLCASSLGQGGREQYFGPGTRLTVT.

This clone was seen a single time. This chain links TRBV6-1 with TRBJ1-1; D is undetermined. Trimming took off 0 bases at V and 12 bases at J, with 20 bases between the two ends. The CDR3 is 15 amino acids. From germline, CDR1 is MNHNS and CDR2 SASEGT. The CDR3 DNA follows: TGTGCCAGCAGTGAAGCCCTTAGAGGGATAAACCGCCCTTTCTTT. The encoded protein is CASSEALRGINRPFF.

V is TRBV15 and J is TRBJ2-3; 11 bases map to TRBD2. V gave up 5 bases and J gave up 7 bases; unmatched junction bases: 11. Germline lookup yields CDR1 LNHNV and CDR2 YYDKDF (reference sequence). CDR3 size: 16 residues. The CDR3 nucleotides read TGTGCCACCAGCTACGGCGGGCTAGCGGGAGGAAATACGCAGTATTTT. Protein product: CATSYGGLAGGNTQYF.

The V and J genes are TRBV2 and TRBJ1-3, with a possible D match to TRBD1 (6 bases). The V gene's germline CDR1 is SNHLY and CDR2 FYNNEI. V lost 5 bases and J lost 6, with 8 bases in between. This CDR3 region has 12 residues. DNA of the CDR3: TGTGCCAGCAGTAGACAGGAAAACACCATATATTTT. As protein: CASSRQENTIYF. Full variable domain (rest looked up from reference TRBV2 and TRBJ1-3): EPEVTQTPSHQVTQMGQEVILRCVPISNHLYFYWYRQILGQKVEFLVSFYNNEISEKSEIFDDQFSVERPDGSNFTLKIRSTKLEDSAMYFCASSRQENTIYFGEGSWLTVV.

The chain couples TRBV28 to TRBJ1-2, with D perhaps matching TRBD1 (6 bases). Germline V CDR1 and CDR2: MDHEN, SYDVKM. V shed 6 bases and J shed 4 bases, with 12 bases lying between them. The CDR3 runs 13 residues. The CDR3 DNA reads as TGTGCCAGCAGACCTACAGGGATCTATGGCTACACCTTC. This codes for CASRPTGIYGYTF.

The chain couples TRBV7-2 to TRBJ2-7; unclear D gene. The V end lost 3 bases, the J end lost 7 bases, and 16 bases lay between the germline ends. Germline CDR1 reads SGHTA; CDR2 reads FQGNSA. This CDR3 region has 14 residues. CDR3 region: CASSFSSRPMEQYF. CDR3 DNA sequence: TGTGCCAGCAGCTTTAGCTCGCGGCCTATGGAGCAGTACTTC.

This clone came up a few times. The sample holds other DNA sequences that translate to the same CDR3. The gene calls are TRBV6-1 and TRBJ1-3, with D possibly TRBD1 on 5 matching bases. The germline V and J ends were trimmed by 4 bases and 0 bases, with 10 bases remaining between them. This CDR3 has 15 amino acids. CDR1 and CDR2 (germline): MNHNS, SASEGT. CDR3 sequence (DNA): TGTGCCAGCAGTGTGGACACAAGCTCTGGAAACACCATATATTTT. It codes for CASSVDTSSGNTIYF.

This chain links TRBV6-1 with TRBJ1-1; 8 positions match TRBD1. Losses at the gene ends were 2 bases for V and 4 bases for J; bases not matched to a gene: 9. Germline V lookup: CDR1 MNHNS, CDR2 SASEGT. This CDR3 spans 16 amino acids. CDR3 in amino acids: CASSELDRAITTEAFF. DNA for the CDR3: TGTGCCAGCAGTGAACTGGACAGGGCTATAACCACTGAAGCTTTCTTT.

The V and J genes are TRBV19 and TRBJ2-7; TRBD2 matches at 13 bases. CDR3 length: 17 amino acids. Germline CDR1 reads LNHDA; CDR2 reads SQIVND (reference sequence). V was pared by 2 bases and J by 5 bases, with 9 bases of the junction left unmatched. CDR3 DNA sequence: TGTGCCAGTAGTATACGCGGACTAGCGGGAGTCTGGGACGAGCAGTACTTC. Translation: CASSIRGLAGVWDEQYF. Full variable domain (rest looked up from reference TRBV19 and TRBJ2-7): DGGITQSPKYLFRKEGQNVTLSCEQNLNHDAMYWYRQDPGQGLRLIYYSQIVNDFQKGDIAEGYSVSREKKESFPLTVTSAQKNPTAFYLCASSIRGLAGVWDEQYFGPGTRLTVT.